Listed below are T cell receptor beta chains from one sample, sequenced in a study of blood T cell repertoires in COVID-19. This table comes from immunoSEQ multiplex PCR, and its TCRdb copy is limited to in-frame clones, with some not included. The sample contains 280,000 or so clones, about 91% of which appear only once. Input material: peripheral blood. The receptors stem from a woman in her sixties or seventies with acute or convalescent COVID-19. The CDR3 runs from the conserved cysteine through the conserved F or W. The order of the fields is clone size, V gene, J gene, D gene, CDR3 DNA, CDR3 protein. The D gene is left open where the match is weak. Clone size is shown for a subset of rows, as once, few, many or a class of expanded clone.

>-|TRBV7-3|TRBJ2-7|TRBD2
TGTGCCAGCAGCCAGAGCGGGGGGTCCTACGAGCAGTACTTC
CASSQSGGSYEQYF
>once|TRBV30|TRBJ1-6|-
TGTGCCTGGAGTGTGGGCAATAATAATTCACCCCTCCACTTT
CAWSVGNNNSPLHF
>-|TRBV11-1|TRBJ1-1|TRBD1
TGTGCCAGCAGCTTAGATACAGGGGGCACTGAAGCTTTCTTT
CASSLDTGGTEAFF
>few|TRBV7-9|TRBJ2-2|TRBD2
TGTGCCAAACGGGGGGCGAACACCGGGGAGCTGTTTTTT
CAKRGANTGELFF
>-|TRBV7-3|TRBJ2-1|TRBD2
TGTGCCAGCAGCCGGGAGGGCTACAATGAGCAGTTCTTC
CASSREGYNEQFF
>-|TRBV7-2|TRBJ1-3|-
TGTGCCAGCAGCTTAGCAGGGGATGGCACCATATATTTT
CASSLAGDGTIYF
>-|TRBV4-1|TRBJ1-5|-
TGCGCCAGCAGCCAAGGGGTGGGAGCGGGCCAGCCCCAGCATTTT
CASSQGVGAGQPQHF
>-|TRBV27|TRBJ1-4|-
TGTGCCAGCAGTTTACGGAGTAAACTGTTTTTT
CASSLRSKLFF
>-|TRBV6-6|TRBJ1-1|-
TGTGCCAGCAGTTCGAAGGGTCAGGGAACTGAAGCTTTCTTT
CASSSKGQGTEAFF
>-|TRBV6-2/TRBV6-3|TRBJ1-2|-
TGTGCCAGCAGTTACTCGACGCGGGGCGGAGGCTACACCTTC
CASSYSTRGGGYTF
>-|TRBV27|TRBJ2-7|-
TGTGCCAGCAGCACTAGGGGGGGGGAGCAGTACTTC
CASSTRGGEQYF
>few|TRBV5-1|TRBJ2-7|-
TGCGCCAGCACCCTTAGCGGATCCTACGAGCAGTACTTC
CASTLSGSYEQYF
>-|TRBV7-9|TRBJ2-7|TRBD1
TGTGCCAGCAGCTTAGTATCCACACAGGGGTTATACGAGCAGTACTTC
CASSLVSTQGLYEQYF
>-|TRBV11-1|TRBJ2-5|TRBD1
TGTGCCAGCAGCCCCGGGACAGGACAAGAGACCCAGTACTTC
CASSPGTGQETQYF
>-|TRBV5-8|TRBJ1-4|TRBD1
TGTGCCAGCAGCTTGGAGTCAGGGGGCGGGAAACTGTTTTTT
CASSLESGGGKLFF
>-|TRBV5-1|TRBJ1-2|-
TGCGCCAGCAGCTTGTCGCACAGGGACTATGGCTACACCTTC
CASSLSHRDYGYTF
>-|TRBV11-2|TRBJ1-6|-
TGTGCCAGCAGCTTAGGAGGGAATGGTAATTCACCCCTCCACTTT
CASSLGGNGNSPLHF
>-|TRBV14|TRBJ2-1|TRBD1
TGTGCCAGCAGCCAAGTCGCCGGGACAGGGACGGTTGAGCAGTTCTTC
CASSQVAGTGTVEQFF
>few|TRBV5-4|TRBJ1-2|-
TGTGCCAGCAGCTTGGACAGGGTAGATGGCTACACCTTC
CASSLDRVDGYTF
>-|TRBV4-1|TRBJ2-5|TRBD1
TGCGCCAGCAGCCATGCCGGGACAGGGGTGGGAGAGACCCAGTACTTC
CASSHAGTGVGETQYF
>-|TRBV28|TRBJ1-2|-
TGTGCCAGCAGTTTGTATGCGATTGCTTCAGGAGGCTACACCTTC
CASSLYAIASGGYTF
>-|TRBV6-5|TRBJ1-1|-
TGTGCCAGCAGTTACTCGACAGGAACTGAAGCTTTCTTT
CASSYSTGTEAFF
>-|TRBV19|TRBJ2-2|-
TGTGCCAGTAGTCCGGTCGGAGGAGGGGTCAGCACCGGGGAGCTGTTTTTT
CASSPVGGGVSTGELFF
>-|TRBV18|TRBJ1-6|-
TGTGCCAGCTCTACCACAAGCAGGGGCACTTCACCCCTCCACTTT
CASSTTSRGTSPLHF
>-|TRBV6-5|TRBJ2-2|-
TGTGCCAGCAGTTACTCAGGGGGGGCCGGTACCGGGGAGCTGTTTTTT
CASSYSGGAGTGELFF
>-|TRBV2|TRBJ1-2|-
TGTGCCAGCAGTGAAGGTCGCAGGGAAGGCGGCTACACCTTC
CASSEGRREGGYTF
>-|TRBV4-1|TRBJ1-3|-
TGCGCCAGCAGCCAACCGTTGAGTCCTTCCTCTGGAAACACCATATATTTT
CASSQPLSPSSGNTIYF
>-|TRBV4-2|TRBJ2-1|TRBD1
TGTGCCAGCAGCCAAGTCGCGGGACAGGGGACCTACAATGAGCAGTTCTTC
CASSQVAGQGTYNEQFF